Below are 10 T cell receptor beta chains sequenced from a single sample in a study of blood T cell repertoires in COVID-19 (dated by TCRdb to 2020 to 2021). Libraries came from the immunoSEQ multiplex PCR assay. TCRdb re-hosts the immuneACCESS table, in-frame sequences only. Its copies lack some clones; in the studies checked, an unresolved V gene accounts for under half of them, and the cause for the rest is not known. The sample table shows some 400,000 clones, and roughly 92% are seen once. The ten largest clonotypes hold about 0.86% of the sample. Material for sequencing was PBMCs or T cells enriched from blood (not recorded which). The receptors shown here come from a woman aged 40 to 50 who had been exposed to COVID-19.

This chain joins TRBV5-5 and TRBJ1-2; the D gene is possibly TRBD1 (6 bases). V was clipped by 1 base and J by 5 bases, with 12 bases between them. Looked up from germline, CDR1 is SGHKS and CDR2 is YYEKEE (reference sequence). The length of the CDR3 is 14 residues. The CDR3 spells CASSLTGTNYGYTF. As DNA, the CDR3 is TGTGCCAGCAGCTTGACCGGGACAAATTATGGCTACACCTTC.

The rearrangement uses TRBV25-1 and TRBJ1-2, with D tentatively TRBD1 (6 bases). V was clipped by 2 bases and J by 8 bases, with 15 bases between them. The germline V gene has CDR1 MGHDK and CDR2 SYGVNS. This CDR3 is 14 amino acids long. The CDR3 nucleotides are TGTGCCAGCAGTGAACCCCAGGGGCGCGGGGGCTACACCTTC. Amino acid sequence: CASSEPQGRGGYTF.

CDR3 loop: CASNARATNEKLFF. The CDR3 region has the DNA TGTGCCAGCAACGCCAGGGCAACTAATGAAAAACTGTTTTTT. The chain combines TRBV2 with TRBJ1-4, with a tentative D call TRBD1 (5 bases). Germline loops: CDR1 SNHLY, CDR2 FYNNEI. The CDR3 runs 14 residues. V was trimmed by 7 bases and J by 0 bases, leaving 9 bases between them.

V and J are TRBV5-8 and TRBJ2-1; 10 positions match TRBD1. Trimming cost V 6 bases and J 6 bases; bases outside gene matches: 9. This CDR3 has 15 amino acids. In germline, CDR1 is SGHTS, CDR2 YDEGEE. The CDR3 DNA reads TGTGCCAGCATCCTTCGTAGGACAGGGGGCAATGAGCAGTTCTTC. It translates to CASILRRTGGNEQFF.

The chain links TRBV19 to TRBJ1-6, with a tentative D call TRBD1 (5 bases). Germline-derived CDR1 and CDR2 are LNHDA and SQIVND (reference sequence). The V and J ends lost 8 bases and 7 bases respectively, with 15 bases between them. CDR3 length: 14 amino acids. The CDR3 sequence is CASATTGVNSPLHF. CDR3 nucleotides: TGTGCCAGTGCCACTACGGGGGTCAATTCACCCCTCCACTTT.

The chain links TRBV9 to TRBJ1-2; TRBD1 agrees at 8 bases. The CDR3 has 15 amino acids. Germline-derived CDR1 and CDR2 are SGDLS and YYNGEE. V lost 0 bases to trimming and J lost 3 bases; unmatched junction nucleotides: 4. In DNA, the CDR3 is TGTGCCAGCAGCGTAGACGGACAGGGATACTATGGCTACACCTTC. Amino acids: CASSVDGQGYYGYTF.

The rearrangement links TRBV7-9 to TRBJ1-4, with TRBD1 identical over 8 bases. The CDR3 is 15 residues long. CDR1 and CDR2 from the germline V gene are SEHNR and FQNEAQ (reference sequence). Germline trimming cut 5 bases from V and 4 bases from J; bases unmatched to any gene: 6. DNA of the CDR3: TGTGCCAGCAGCAGTGCGACAGGGGATAATGAAAAACTGTTTTTT. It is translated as CASSSATGDNEKLFF.

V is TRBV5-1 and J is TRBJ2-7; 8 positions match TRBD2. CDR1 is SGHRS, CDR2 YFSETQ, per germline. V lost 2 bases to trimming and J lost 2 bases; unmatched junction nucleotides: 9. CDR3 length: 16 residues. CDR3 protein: CASSFGGGGLTYEQYF. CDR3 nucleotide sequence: TGCGCCAGCAGCTTTGGTGGCGGGGGGCTTACCTACGAGCAGTACTTC.

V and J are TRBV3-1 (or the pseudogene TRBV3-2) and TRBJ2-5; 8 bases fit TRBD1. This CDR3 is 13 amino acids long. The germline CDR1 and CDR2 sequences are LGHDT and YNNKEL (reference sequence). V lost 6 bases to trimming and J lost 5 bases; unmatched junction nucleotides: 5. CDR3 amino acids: CASRQGAAETQYF. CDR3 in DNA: TGTGCCAGCAGGCAGGGGGCGGCTGAGACCCAGTACTTC.

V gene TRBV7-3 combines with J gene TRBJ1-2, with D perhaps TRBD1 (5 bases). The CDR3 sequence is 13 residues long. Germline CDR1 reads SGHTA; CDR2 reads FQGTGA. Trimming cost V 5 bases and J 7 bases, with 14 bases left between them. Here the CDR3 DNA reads TGTGCCAGCAGCCGCCAGGGATCCCTTGGCTACACCTTC. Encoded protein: CASSRQGSLGYTF.